Listed here are 10 T cell receptor beta chains from one sample, sequenced in a study of blood T cell repertoires in COVID-19. Clones were sequenced by immunoSEQ multiplex PCR, and TCRdb holds only the in-frame ones, with some missing. Seen here are around 260,000 clones, roughly 89% observed once, and the top ten hold less than 3%. The sample was peripheral blood. These receptors came from a woman under 40 with active or convalescent COVID-19.

The chain is built from TRBV27 and TRBJ1-6; D not certain. Germline assignment: CDR1 MNHEY and CDR2 SMNVEV (reference sequence). This CDR3 contains 15 residues. V gave up 3 bases and J gave up 13 bases, with 19 bases separating them. The DNA for the CDR3 is TGTGCCAGCAGTTTCTCAGAGTTGCAGAGGAGGCCCCTCCACTTT. This encodes CASSFSELQRRPLHF.

This chain links TRBV28 with TRBJ2-1; D may be TRBD1 (6 bases). Trimming took 6 bases from V and 1 from J, leaving 19 bases between them. Germline V gene sequence: CDR1 MDHEN, CDR2 SYDVKM. The length of the CDR3 is 17 residues. The CDR3 DNA reads as TGTGCCAGCAGCCCCGATACAGGGTATCGGTCCTACAATGAGCAGTTCTTC. As protein: CASSPDTGYRSYNEQFF.

This clone has more than one count but fewer than ten. The chain links TRBV24-1 to TRBJ2-6; tentative D call: TRBD1 (6 bases). Deletions cut 7 bases from V and 2 bases from J, with 8 bases between. Per the germline V gene, CDR1 is KGHDR and CDR2 is SFDVKD. CDR3 length: 14 amino acids. The CDR3 DNA is TGTGCCACCAGAGGGGGACCTGGGGCCAACGTCCTGACTTTC. Its protein product is CATRGGPGANVLTF.

This sequence joins TRBV27 and TRBJ1-4; 8 nucleotides agree with TRBD1. The germline gives CDR1 MNHEY, CDR2 SMNVEV (reference sequence). J was trimmed by 4 bases and V by 6 bases; bases with no gene match: 7. The CDR3 has 15 amino acids. CDR3 nucleotides: TGTGCCAGCAGATCTCCGGGACAGGTTAATGAAAAACTGTTTTTT. Its translation is CASRSPGQVNEKLFF.

This clone was recorded only once. The DNA for the CDR3 is TGTGCCAGCAGCTTGGCCGGGACTAGCGGCTACAATGAGCAGTTCTTC. This translates into CASSLAGTSGYNEQFF. This sequence joins TRBV5-4 and TRBJ2-1; 11 positions match TRBD2. Looked up from germline, CDR1 is SGHNT and CDR2 is YYREEE (reference sequence). The CDR3 loop spans 16 amino acids. After removal of 0 bases from V and 3 bases from J, the junction contained 2 bases not matched to a gene.

The chain is built from TRBV7-8 and TRBJ1-3; D gene uncertain. Germline V lookup: CDR1 SGHVS, CDR2 FQNEAQ. The CDR3 sequence is 16 residues long. V was trimmed by 1 base and J by 0 bases, leaving 10 bases between them. This chain's CDR3 is CASSLGAGSSGNTIYF. The CDR3 DNA sequence: TGTGCCAGCAGCTTAGGGGCAGGTTCCTCTGGAAACACCATATATTTT.

V gene TRBV24-1 combines with J gene TRBJ1-5, with 8 positions matching TRBD1. Losses at the gene ends were 4 bases for V and 5 bases for J; bases not matched to a gene: 9. The CDR3 is 16 amino acids. Germline lookup yields CDR1 KGHDR and CDR2 SFDVKD. In nucleotides, the CDR3 is TGTGCCACCAGTGACCCCGGGACAGGCGGCTATCAGCCCCAGCATTTT. Encoded protein: CATSDPGTGGYQPQHF.

J is TRBJ1-3 and V is TRBV9; D unclear. The CDR3 spans 13 residues. Germline CDR1 reads SGDLS; CDR2 reads YYNGEE. The V end was cut by 4 bases, the J end by 4 bases, with 9 bases between. DNA for the CDR3: TGTGCCAGCAGCCCCGAACAGGGAAACACCATATATTTT. As protein: CASSPEQGNTIYF.

V usage is TRBV6-2 or TRBV6-3 and J usage is TRBJ1-1; the match to TRBD1 covers 8 bases. The length of the CDR3 is 14 residues. Germline V gene sequence: CDR1 MNHEY, CDR2 SVGEGT. V lost 5 bases to trimming and J lost 11 bases; unmatched junction nucleotides: 13. For the CDR3, the DNA is TGTGCCAGCAGTCATGGACAGGGACCCAATTTGGCTTTCTTT. Translated, it gives CASSHGQGPNLAFF.

The chain uses TRBV6-6 and TRBJ2-1; 10 bases fit TRBD1. The CDR3 sequence is 12 residues long. CDR1 is MNHNY, CDR2 SVGAGI, per germline (reference sequence). Trimming at V came to 6 bases and at J to 12 bases, leaving 5 bases not matched to a gene. CDR3 nucleotides: TGTGCCAGCAGGGGGACAGGGGCGACGCAGTTCTTC. Translating it yields CASRGTGATQFF.